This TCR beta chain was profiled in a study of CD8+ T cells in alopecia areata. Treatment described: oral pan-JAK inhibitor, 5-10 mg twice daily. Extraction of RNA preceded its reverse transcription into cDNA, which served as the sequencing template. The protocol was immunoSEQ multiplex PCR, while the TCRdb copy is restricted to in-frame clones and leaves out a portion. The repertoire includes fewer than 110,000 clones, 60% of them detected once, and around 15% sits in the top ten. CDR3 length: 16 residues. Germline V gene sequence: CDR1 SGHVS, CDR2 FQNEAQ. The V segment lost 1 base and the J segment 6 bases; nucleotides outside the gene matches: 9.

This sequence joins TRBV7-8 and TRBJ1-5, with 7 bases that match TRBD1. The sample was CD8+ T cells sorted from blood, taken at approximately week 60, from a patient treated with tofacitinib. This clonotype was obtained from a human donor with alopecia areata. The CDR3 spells CASSLVYRGGGQPQHF. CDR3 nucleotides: TGTGCCAGCAGCTTAGTGTACAGGGGAGGGGGTCAGCCCCAGCATTTT.